The 9 T cell receptor beta chains presented below share a single source sample, sequenced in a study of PD-1 blockade in mismatch repair-deficient tumors. Profiling relied on immunoSEQ multiplex PCR, and the TCRdb table lists in-frame clones only, not all of them. The table has some 120,000 clones, around 87% seen once. This sample comprised peripheral blood, obtained 44 weeks after starting pembrolizumab. The receptor source for this set is an adult with mismatch repair-deficient cancer.

This clone came up a few times. V usage is TRBV2 and J usage is TRBJ2-5; tentative D call: TRBD2 (5 bases). The CDR3 is made up of 14 amino acids. V was cut by 4 bases and J by 2 bases, with 11 bases left in between. CDR1 SNHLY and CDR2 FYNNEI come from the germline V gene. The CDR3 DNA follows: TGTGCCAGCAGTGGAACGGGAAGGCAAGAGACCCAGTACTTC. The encoded protein is CASSGTGRQETQYF.

The chain has TRBV6-5 and TRBJ2-3; 13 bases fit TRBD2. CDR1 and CDR2 from the germline V gene are MNHEY and SVGAGI. V gave up 6 bases and J gave up 8 bases; unmatched junction bases: 8. The CDR3 sequence is 15 residues long. The CDR3 loop is CASSQGLAGVRTQYF. The CDR3 DNA sequence: TGTGCCAGCAGCCAAGGACTAGCGGGAGTGCGTACGCAGTATTTT.

The chain uses TRBV7-3 and TRBJ2-2; D is uncertain. Looked up from germline, CDR1 is SGHTA and CDR2 is FQGTGA. The CDR3 is 15 residues long. With 4 bases removed from V and 1 base from J, the gap between germline ends came to 10 bases. CDR3 region: CASSSDALNTGELFF. In DNA, the CDR3 is TGTGCCAGCAGCTCGGACGCTTTGAACACCGGGGAGCTGTTTTTT.

The CDR3 reads CASSLTSASYNEQFF. CDR3 bases: TGTGCCAGCAGTTTAACTAGCGCTTCCTACAATGAGCAGTTCTTC. The rearrangement links TRBV28 to TRBJ2-1; 7 bases are shared with TRBD2. Germline lookup yields CDR1 MDHEN and CDR2 SYDVKM. The junction had 2 bases not matched to a gene; V was cut back by 2 bases and J by 1 base. This CDR3 is built from 15 residues. Combining the CDR3 with reference TRBV28 and TRBJ2-1 gives the whole variable domain DVKVTQSSRYLVKRTGEKVFLECVQDMDHENMFWYRQDPGLGLRLIYFSYDVKMKEKGDIPEGYSVSREKKERFSLILESASTNQTSMYLCASSLTSASYNEQFFGPGTRLTVL.

The chain carries TRBV28 and TRBJ2-5, with 12 bases aligning to TRBD2. V lost 3 bases to trimming and J lost 3 bases; unmatched junction nucleotides: 11. Germline assignment: CDR1 MDHEN and CDR2 SYDVKM. This CDR3 spans 18 amino acids. CDR3 in DNA: TGTGCCAGCAGTTTTGGACTAGCGGGGCCCTCTATTAAAGAGACCCAGTACTTC. Translated, it gives CASSFGLAGPSIKETQYF.

This clone appeared a single time. The V and J genes are TRBV15 and TRBJ2-3, with no clear D. The CDR3 is made up of 16 amino acids. Looked up from germline, CDR1 is LNHNV and CDR2 is YYDKDF (reference sequence). V was pared by 4 bases and J by 4 bases, with 18 bases between. CDR3 loop: CATSTGQDAVADTQYF. Written as DNA, the CDR3 is TGTGCCACCAGCACAGGCCAAGACGCCGTGGCAGATACGCAGTATTTT.

This sequence joins TRBV7-3 and TRBJ2-7; D is perhaps TRBD1 (5 bases). Germline assignment: CDR1 SGHTA and CDR2 FQGTGA. The length of the CDR3 is 14 residues. The V gene lost 3 bases and the J gene lost 2 bases, with 11 bases spanning the gap. As DNA, the CDR3 is TGTGCCAGCAGCTTGTGGCAGGGTCCCTACGAGCAGTACTTC. Protein: CASSLWQGPYEQYF.

The rearrangement joins TRBV6-1 to TRBJ2-5; either TRBD1 or TRBD2 may fit D (6 bases each). Trimming left V 4 bases short and J 5 bases short, with 23 bases between. CDR3 length equals 17 residues. Germline loops: CDR1 MNHNS, CDR2 SASEGT. CDR3 protein: CASSATRGVRDWETQYF. The CDR3 DNA reads as TGTGCCAGCAGTGCCACGAGGGGGGTGCGGGACTGGGAGACCCAGTACTTC.

Only one count was recorded for this clone. This rearrangement joins TRBV6-1 to TRBJ2-7, with 7 bases fitting TRBD2. The CDR3 runs to 15 residues. With 5 bases clipped from V and 2 bases from J, the junction kept 9 bases outside the gene matches. The germline V gene encodes CDR1 MNHNS and CDR2 SASEGT. The chain's CDR3 is CASSFLAVAPYEQYF. The CDR3 region has the DNA TGTGCCAGCAGTTTCCTAGCGGTCGCCCCCTACGAGCAGTACTTC.